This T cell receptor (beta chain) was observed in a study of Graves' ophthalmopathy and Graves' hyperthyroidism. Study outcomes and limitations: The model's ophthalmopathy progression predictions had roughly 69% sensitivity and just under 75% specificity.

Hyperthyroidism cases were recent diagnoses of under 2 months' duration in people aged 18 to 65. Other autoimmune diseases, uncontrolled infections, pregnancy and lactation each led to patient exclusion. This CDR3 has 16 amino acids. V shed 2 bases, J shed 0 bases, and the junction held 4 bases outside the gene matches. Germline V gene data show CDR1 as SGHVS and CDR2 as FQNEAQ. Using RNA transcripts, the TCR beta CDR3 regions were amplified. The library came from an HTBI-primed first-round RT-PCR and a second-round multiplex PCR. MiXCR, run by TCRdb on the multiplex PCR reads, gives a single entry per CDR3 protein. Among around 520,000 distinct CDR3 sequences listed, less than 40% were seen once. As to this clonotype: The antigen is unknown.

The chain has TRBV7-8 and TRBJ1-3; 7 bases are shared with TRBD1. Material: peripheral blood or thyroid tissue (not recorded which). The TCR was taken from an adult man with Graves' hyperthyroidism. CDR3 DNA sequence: TGTGCCAGCAGCTTAAGTACAGGGGTCTCTGGAAACACCATATATTTT. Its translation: CASSLSTGVSGNTIYF.